One T cell receptor (beta chain) is described in this entry. The antigen remains undetermined. Clones were read by immunoSEQ multiplex PCR, and TCRdb kept only the in-frame ones, dropping some. The sample carries tens of thousands of clones, approximately 85% recorded once. The source of the sample is a study of T cells in narcolepsy. Study in general: Donors had narcolepsy type 1 or type 2, or were healthy controls. Study-wide results and limits: Blood of same and different patients, but not healthy controls, reportedly held recurring autoreactive clonotypes.

The receptor was isolated from a human donor with narcolepsy. Source material: CD45RA- memory CD4+ T cells from PBMCs.

CDR3 amino acids: CASSTGLAGVSDEQFF. The DNA for the CDR3 is TGTGCCAGTAGTACGGGACTAGCGGGAGTCAGCGATGAGCAGTTCTTC. The V gene is TRBV19, the J gene TRBJ2-1, with 14 bases aligning to TRBD2. J gave up 8 bases and V 4 bases, and 7 bases lay outside the gene matches. The germline V gene encodes CDR1 LNHDA and CDR2 SQIVND (reference sequence). CDR3 length: 16 residues.